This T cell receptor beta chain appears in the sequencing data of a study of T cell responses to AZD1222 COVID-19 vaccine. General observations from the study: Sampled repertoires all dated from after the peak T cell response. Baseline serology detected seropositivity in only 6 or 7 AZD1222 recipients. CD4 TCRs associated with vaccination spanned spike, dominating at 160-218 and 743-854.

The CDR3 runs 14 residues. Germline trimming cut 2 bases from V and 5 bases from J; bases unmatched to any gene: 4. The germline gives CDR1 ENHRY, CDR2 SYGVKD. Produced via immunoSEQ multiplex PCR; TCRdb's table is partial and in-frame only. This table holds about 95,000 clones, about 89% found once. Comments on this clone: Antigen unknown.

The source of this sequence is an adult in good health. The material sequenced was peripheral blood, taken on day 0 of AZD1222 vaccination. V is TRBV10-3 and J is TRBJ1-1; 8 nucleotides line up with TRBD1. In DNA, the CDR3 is TGTGCCATCAGTGAGGACAGGGGAGGTACTGAAGCTTTCTTT. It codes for CAISEDRGGTEAFF.